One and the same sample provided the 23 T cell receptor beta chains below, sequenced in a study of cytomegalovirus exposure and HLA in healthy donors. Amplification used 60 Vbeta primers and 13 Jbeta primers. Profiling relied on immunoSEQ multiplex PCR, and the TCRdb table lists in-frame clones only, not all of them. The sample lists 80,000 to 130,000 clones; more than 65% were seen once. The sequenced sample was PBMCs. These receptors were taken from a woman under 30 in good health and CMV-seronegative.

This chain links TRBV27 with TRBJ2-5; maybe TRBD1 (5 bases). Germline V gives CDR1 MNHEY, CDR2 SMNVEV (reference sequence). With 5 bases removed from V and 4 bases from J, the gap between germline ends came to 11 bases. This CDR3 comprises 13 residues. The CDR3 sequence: CASSTREGETQYF. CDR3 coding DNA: TGTGCCAGCAGTACCAGGGAAGGAGAGACCCAGTACTTC.

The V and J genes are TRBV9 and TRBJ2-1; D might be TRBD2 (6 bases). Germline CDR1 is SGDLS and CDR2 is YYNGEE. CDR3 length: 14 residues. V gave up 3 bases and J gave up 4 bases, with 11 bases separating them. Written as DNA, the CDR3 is TGTGCCAGCAGCGACGGAGGGGCGTACAATGAGCAGTTCTTC. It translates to CASSDGGAYNEQFF.

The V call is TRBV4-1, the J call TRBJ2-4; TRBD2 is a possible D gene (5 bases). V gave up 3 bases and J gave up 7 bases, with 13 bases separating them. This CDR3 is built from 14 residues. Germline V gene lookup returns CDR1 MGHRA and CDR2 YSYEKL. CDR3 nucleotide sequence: TGCGCCAGCAGCCAGATTGCGGGCTCGAACATTCAGTACTTC. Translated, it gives CASSQIAGSNIQYF.

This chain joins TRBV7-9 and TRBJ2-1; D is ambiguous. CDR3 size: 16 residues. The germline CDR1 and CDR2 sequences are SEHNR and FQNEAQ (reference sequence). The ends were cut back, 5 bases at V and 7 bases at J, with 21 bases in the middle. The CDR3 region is CASSPVYDGWANEQFF. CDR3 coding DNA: TGTGCCAGCAGCCCAGTTTACGATGGGTGGGCGAATGAGCAGTTCTTC.

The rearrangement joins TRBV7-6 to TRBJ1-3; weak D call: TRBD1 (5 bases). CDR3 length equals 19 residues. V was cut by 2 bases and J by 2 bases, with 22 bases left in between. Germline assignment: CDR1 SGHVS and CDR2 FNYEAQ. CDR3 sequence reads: CASSLSSPQGRFAGNTIYF. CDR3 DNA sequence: TGTGCCAGCAGCTTAAGTAGTCCGCAGGGAAGGTTTGCTGGAAACACCATATATTTT. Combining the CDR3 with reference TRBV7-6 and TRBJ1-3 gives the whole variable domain GAGVSQSPRYKVTKRGQDVALRCDPISGHVSLYWYRQALGQGPEFLTYFNYEAQQDKSGLPNDRFSAERPEGSISTLTIQRTEQRDSAMYRCASSLSSPQGRFAGNTIYFGEGSWLTVV.

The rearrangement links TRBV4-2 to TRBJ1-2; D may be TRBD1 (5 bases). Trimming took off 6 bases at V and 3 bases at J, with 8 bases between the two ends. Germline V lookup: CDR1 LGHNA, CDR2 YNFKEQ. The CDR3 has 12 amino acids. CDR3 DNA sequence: TGTGCCAGCAGGGGGGGGGACTATGGCTACACCTTC. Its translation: CASRGGDYGYTF.

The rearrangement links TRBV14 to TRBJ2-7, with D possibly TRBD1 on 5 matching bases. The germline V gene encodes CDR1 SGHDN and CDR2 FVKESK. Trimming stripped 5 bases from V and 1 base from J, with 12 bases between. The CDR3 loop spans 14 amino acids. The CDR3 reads CASSLMTESYEQYF. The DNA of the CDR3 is TGTGCCAGCAGCTTAATGACAGAATCCTACGAGCAGTACTTC.

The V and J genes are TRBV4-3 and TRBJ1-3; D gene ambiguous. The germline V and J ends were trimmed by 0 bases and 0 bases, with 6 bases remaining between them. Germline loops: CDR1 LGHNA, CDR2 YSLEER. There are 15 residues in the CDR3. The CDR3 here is CASSQDVSSGNTIYF. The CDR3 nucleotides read TGCGCCAGCAGCCAAGATGTCAGCTCTGGAAACACCATATATTTT.

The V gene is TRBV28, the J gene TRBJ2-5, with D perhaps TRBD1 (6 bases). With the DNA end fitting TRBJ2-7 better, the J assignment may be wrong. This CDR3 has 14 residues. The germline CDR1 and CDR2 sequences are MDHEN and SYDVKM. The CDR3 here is CASSPTGLYDEQYF. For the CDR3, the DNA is TGTGCCAGCAGTCCTACAGGGTTATACGACGAGCAGTACTTC.

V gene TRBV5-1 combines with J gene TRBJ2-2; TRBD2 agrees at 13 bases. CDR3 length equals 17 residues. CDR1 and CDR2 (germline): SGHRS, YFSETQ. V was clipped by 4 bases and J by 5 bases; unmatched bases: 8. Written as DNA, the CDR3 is TGCGCCAGCAGCATAGGACTAGCGGGGGAGAGGACCGGGGAGCTGTTTTTT. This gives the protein CASSIGLAGERTGELFF. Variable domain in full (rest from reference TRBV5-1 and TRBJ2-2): KAGVTQTPRYLIKTRGQQVTLSCSPISGHRSVSWYQQTPGQGLQFLFEYFSETQRNKGNFPGRFSGRQFSNSRSEMNVSTLELGDSALYLCASSIGLAGERTGELFFGEGSRLTVL.

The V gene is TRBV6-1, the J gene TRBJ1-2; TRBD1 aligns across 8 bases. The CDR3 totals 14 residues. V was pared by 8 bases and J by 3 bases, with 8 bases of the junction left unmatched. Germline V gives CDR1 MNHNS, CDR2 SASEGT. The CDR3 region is CASGPSDRDYGYTF. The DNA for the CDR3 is TGTGCCAGCGGGCCCTCGGACAGGGACTATGGCTACACCTTC.

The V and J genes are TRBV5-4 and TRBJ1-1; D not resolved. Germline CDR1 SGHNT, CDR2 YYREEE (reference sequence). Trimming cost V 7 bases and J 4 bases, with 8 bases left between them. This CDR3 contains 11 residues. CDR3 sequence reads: CASRLGTEAFF. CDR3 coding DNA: TGTGCCAGCCGACTGGGCACTGAAGCTTTCTTT.

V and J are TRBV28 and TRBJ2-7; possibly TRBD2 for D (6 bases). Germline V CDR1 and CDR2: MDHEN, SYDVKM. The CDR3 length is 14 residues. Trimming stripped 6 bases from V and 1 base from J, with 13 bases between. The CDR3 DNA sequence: TGTGCCAGCAGGGACACCGGGGGTTCCTACGAGCAGTACTTC. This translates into CASRDTGGSYEQYF.

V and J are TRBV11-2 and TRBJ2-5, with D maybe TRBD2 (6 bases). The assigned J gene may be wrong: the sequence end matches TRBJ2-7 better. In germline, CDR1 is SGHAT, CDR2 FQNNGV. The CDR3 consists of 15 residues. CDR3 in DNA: TGTGCCAGCAGCCCGGGGACTTTAGGATTCTACGAGCAGTACTTC. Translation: CASSPGTLGFYEQYF.

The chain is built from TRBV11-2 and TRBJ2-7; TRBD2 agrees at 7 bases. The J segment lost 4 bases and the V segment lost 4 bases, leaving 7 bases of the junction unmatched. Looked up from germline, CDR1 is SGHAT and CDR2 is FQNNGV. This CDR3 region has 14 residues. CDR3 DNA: TGTGCCAGCAGCTCGCCTAGCGGAGTATACGAGCAGTACTTC. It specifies CASSSPSGVYEQYF.

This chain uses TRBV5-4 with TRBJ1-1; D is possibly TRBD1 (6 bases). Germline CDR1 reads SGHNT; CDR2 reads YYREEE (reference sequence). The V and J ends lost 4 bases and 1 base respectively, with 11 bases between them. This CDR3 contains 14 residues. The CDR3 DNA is TGTGCCAGCAGCGTAACAGGGTGGAACACTGAAGCTTTCTTT. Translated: CASSVTGWNTEAFF.

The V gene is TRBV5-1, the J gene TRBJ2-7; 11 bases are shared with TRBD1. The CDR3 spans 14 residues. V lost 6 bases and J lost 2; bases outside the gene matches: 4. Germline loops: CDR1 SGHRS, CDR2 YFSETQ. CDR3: CASTGTGGTYEQYF. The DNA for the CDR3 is TGCGCCAGCACCGGGACAGGGGGTACCTACGAGCAGTACTTC.

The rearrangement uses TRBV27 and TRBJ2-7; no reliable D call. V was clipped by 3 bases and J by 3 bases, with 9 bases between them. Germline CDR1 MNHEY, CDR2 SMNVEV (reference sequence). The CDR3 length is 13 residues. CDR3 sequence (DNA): TGTGCCAGCAGTTTGAAGCCGAGCTACGAGCAGTACTTC. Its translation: CASSLKPSYEQYF.

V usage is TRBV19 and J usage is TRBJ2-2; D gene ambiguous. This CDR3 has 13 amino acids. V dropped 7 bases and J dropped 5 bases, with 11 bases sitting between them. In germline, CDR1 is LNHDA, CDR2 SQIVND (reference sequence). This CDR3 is CASTPPGTGELFF. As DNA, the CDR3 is TGTGCCAGTACCCCCCCAGGAACCGGGGAGCTGTTTTTT.

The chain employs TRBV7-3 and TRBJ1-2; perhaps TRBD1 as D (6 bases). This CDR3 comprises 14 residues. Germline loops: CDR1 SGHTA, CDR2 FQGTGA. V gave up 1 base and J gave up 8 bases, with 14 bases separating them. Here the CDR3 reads CASSLRGGQEGYTF. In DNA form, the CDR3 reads TGTGCCAGCAGCTTAAGGGGGGGCCAAGAAGGCTACACCTTC.

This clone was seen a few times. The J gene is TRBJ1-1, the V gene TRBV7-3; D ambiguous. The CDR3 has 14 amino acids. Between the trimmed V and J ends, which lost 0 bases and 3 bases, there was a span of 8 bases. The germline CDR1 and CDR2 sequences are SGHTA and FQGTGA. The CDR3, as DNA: TGTGCCAGCAGCTTAACTGGGAGTTACACTGAAGCTTTCTTT. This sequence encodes CASSLTGSYTEAFF.

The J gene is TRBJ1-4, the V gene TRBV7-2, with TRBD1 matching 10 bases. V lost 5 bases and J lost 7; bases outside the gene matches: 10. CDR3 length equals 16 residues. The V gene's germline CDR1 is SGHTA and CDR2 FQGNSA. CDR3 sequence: CASSIPAGTGVEKLFF. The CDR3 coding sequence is TGTGCCAGCAGCATACCGGCCGGGACAGGGGTTGAAAAACTGTTTTTT.

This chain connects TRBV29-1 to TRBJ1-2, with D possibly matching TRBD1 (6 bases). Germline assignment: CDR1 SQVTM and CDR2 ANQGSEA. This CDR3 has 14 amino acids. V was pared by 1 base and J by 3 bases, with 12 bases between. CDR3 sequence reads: CSVEGAGDDYGYTF. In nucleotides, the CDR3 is TGCAGCGTTGAAGGGGCAGGGGACGACTATGGCTACACCTTC.